These T cell receptor beta chains were read from a single sample in a study of blood T cell repertoires in COVID-19. Some clones are missing from TCRdb's copy, which holds only in-frame ones; the method was immunoSEQ multiplex PCR. The table records some 69,000 clones, 90% of them present only once. Specimen: peripheral blood. These receptors were taken from a man in his fifties or sixties with COVID-19, enrolled during active disease. The CDR3 runs from the conserved cysteine through the conserved F or W. Fields, in order: CDR3 DNA, CDR3 protein, clone size, V gene, D gene, J gene. The D gene is left open where the match is weak. Not every row has a clone size; where given, it reads once, few, many or a size class.

TGTGCCAGTAGCGGACAGGCCCAAGAGACCCAGTACTTC,CASSGQAQETQYF,.,TRBV19,TRBD1,TRBJ2-5
TGCGCCAGCAGCCAAGATCAGGGCGACAGGGGGAACACTGAAGCTTTCTTT,CASSQDQGDRGNTEAFF,.,TRBV4-3,TRBD1,TRBJ1-1
TGCAGCGTTGGTAGCGGGAGGGCTGTTGAGCAGTTCTTC,CSVGSGRAVEQFF,.,TRBV29-1,TRBD2,TRBJ2-1
TGTGCCAGCAGTCCCCCCGGGGGGGGAGGCTACACCTTC,CASSPPGGGGYTF,.,TRBV28,.,TRBJ1-2
TGTGCCAGCTCACCAAGGCGGGAGGAGCCCCAGCATTTT,CASSPRREEPQHF,few,TRBV18,.,TRBJ1-5
TGTGCCAGTAGTGTTACCGGGACTACAACAGATACGCAGTATTTT,CASSVTGTTTDTQYF,.,TRBV19,TRBD2,TRBJ2-3
TGTGCCAGCAGTGATCAGGGCAGGGAGAACACCGGGGAGCTGTTTTTT,CASSDQGRENTGELFF,.,TRBV25-1,.,TRBJ2-2
TGTGCCAGCAGTGAGAATCCAGCGGGAGTTGTTGAGCAGTTCTTC,CASSENPAGVVEQFF,.,TRBV2,TRBD2,TRBJ2-1
TGTGCCAGTAGTATAGATGGGAACAGGGGCTACGAGCAGTACTTC,CASSIDGNRGYEQYF,.,TRBV19,TRBD1,TRBJ2-7
TGTGCCAGCAGTGTCGCCGGGACTGCGACCGGGGAGCTGTTTTTT,CASSVAGTATGELFF,.,TRBV2,.,TRBJ2-2
TGTGCCAGCAGCTCTGATGGGCCAAATTCACCCCTCCACTTT,CASSSDGPNSPLHF,.,TRBV7-3,.,TRBJ1-6
TGTGCCAGTAGTACGACAGGGGAATTTGGAAACACCATATATTTT,CASSTTGEFGNTIYF,.,TRBV19,TRBD1,TRBJ1-3
TGTGCCAGCAGCCAAGGGCACAGGGGGTCTACTGAAGCTTTCTTT,CASSQGHRGSTEAFF,.,TRBV4-2,TRBD1,TRBJ1-1
TGCGCCAGCAGCACGAGGACTAGCGGGAGCTCCTACAATGAGCAGTTCTTC,CASSTRTSGSSYNEQFF,.,TRBV4-3,TRBD2,TRBJ2-1
TGTGCCAGCAGCGCAGAGGCCGGGACAGGGGATGGTGGCTACACCTTC,CASSAEAGTGDGGYTF,once,TRBV9,TRBD1,TRBJ1-2
TGCGCCAGCAGCCAAAACAGGGGGCGCAGCTATGGCTACACCTTC,CASSQNRGRSYGYTF,.,TRBV4-1,TRBD1,TRBJ1-2
TGTGCCAGCAGCCACTCCGGGACTAGCGGGAGTCCAAGCTCCTACGAGCAGTACTTC,CASSHSGTSGSPSSYEQYF,.,TRBV4-2,TRBD2,TRBJ2-7
TGTGCCAGCAGCCAAGATGCTTCAGCGACTGCCTACGAGCAGTACTTC,CASSQDASATAYEQYF,.,TRBV4-2,.,TRBJ2-7
TGTGCCAGCAGCCAAGTTCGGGGGAGGGGCTCCGGGGAGCTGTTTTTT,CASSQVRGRGSGELFF,.,TRBV3-1/TRBV3-2,TRBD2,TRBJ2-2
TGTGCCAGCTCACCCTTACAGGAGAACACTGAAGCTTTCTTT,CASSPLQENTEAFF,.,TRBV18,.,TRBJ1-1